This TCR beta chain comes out of a study of T cells in Graves' hyperthyroidism and ophthalmopathy. Study-wide points: Most thyroid clonotypes expanded above 0.001 appeared in blood too.

This clonotype was detected only a few times. Its antigen is not identified. Clinical symptoms, serum thyroxine and TRAb, thyroid ultrasound and orbital computed tomography were used for the diagnoses. RNA transcripts were the template for amplifying TCR beta CDR3 regions. Carried out on the TCR CDR3, a first-round RT-PCR used the HTBI primer set. TCRdb fed the multiplex PCR reads into MiXCR, producing one record per CDR3 protein. Here the sample spans 250,000 to 300,000 distinct CDR3 sequences, 13% being singletons. V lost 0 bases, J lost 7 bases, and 7 bases lay in between. Germline CDR1 reads SGHRS; CDR2 reads YFSETQ. This CDR3 has 12 amino acids.

The rearrangement joins TRBV5-1 to TRBJ2-5; D is perhaps TRBD1 (6 bases). Sequencing was done on a sample of blood. This clonotype originated in a woman in her thirties with Graves' hyperthyroidism that later progressed to Graves' ophthalmopathy. CDR3 protein: CASSLEGGTQYF. CDR3 DNA: TGCGCCAGCAGCTTGGAAGGGGGGACCCAGTACTTC. The entire variable domain, with the rest obtained from reference TRBV5-1 and TRBJ2-5, is as follows: KAGVTQTPRYLIKTRGQQVTLSCSPISGHRSVSWYQQTPGQGLQFLFEYFSETQRNKGNFPGRFSGRQFSNSRSEMNVSTLELGDSALYLCASSLEGGTQYFGPGTRLLVL.